The 22 T cell receptor beta chains given below trace back to one sample, sequenced in a study of T cells in Graves' hyperthyroidism and ophthalmopathy. Authors of the study amplified TCR beta CDR3 regions from RNA transcripts. HTBI primers were the set used in a first-round RT-PCR of the TCR CDR3. Each CDR3 protein is one row after TCRdb ran MiXCR on the multiplex PCR reads. Of 450,000 to 500,000 distinct CDR3 sequences in the sample, roughly 22% were seen once. Sequenced sample: blood. The receptors derive from a woman in her 70s with Graves' ophthalmopathy.

This clonotype has more than one count but fewer than ten. This chain links TRBV20-1 with TRBJ2-3, with D possibly being TRBD2 (6 bases). The CDR3 extends over 13 amino acids. Germline V gives CDR1 DFQATT, CDR2 SNEGSKA (reference sequence). The V and J ends lost 3 bases and 1 base respectively, with 8 bases between them. CDR3 amino acids: CSARDYRTDTQYF. CDR3 nucleotides: TGCAGTGCTAGGGACTACCGCACAGATACGCAGTATTTT.

This clonotype turned up a few times. The chain is built from TRBV20-1 and TRBJ2-2; D gene unclear. V dropped 3 bases and J dropped 0 bases, with 8 bases sitting between them. The CDR3 has 14 residues. Germline V gene sequence: CDR1 DFQATT, CDR2 SNEGSKA (reference sequence). CDR3 nucleotide sequence: TGCAGTGCTAGTTCACGGACGAACACCGGGGAGCTGTTTTTT. This codes for CSASSRTNTGELFF.

The rearrangement joins TRBV18 to TRBJ2-7, with TRBD2 matching over 8 bases. Germline V gene sequence: CDR1 KGHSH, CDR2 LQKENI. This CDR3 is built from 16 residues. Unmatched junction bases numbered 6, after V lost 2 bases and J lost 0 bases. The CDR3 nucleotides are TGTGCCAGCTCACCATCGGGGGGGCTAAGCTCCTACGAGCAGTACTTC. Amino acids: CASSPSGGLSSYEQYF.

The chain uses TRBV7-9 and TRBJ2-7; the D gene is possibly TRBD2 (5 bases). Germline loops: CDR1 SEHNR, CDR2 FQNEAQ (reference sequence). This CDR3 is built from 13 residues. V shed 8 bases and J shed 3 bases, with 14 bases lying between them. CDR3 loop: CASGLAPGYEQYF. In DNA form, the CDR3 reads TGTGCCAGCGGTTTAGCGCCCGGCTACGAGCAGTACTTC.

This chain joins TRBV7-9 and TRBJ1-6, with 7 positions matching TRBD1. This CDR3 has 15 residues. Germline CDR1 and CDR2: SEHNR and FQNEAQ (reference sequence). The junction had 2 bases not matched to a gene; V was cut back by 1 base and J by 5 bases. This CDR3 is CASSLEGTDNSPLHF. The CDR3 DNA follows: TGTGCCAGCAGCTTAGAGGGGACAGATAATTCACCCCTCCACTTT.

This clonotype was observed a few times. J is TRBJ1-4 and V is TRBV18; D uncertain. The CDR3 has 15 amino acids. Looked up from germline, CDR1 is KGHSH and CDR2 is LQKENI. Trimming pared 0 bases from V and 8 bases from J, leaving 13 bases between. The CDR3 region is CASSPPPPGGEKLFF. The DNA of the CDR3 is TGTGCCAGCTCACCACCTCCGCCCGGCGGAGAAAAACTGTTTTTT. Together with reference TRBV18 and TRBJ1-4, the CDR3 gives the full variable domain: NAGVMQNPRHLVRRRGQEARLRCSPMKGHSHVYWYRQLPEEGLKFMVYLQKENIIDESGMPKERFSAEFPKEGPSILRIQQVVRGDSAAYFCASSPPPPGGEKLFFGSGTQLSVL.

There are many counts of this clonotype. The CDR3 nucleotides read TGTGCCAGCAGACAGGGGGTCCGTGAGACCCAGTACTTC. Its translation: CASRQGVRETQYF. The V call is TRBV12-3 or TRBV12-4, the J call TRBJ2-5; 8 bases agree with TRBD1. The CDR3 contains 13 residues. Trimming cost V 6 bases and J 5 bases; bases outside gene matches: 5.

This clonotype was seen only a few times. The rearrangement links TRBV5-1 to TRBJ2-7, with 8 bases aligning to TRBD2. CDR1 and CDR2 (germline): SGHRS, YFSETQ. This CDR3 contains 17 residues. V was pared by 4 bases and J by 1 base, with 13 bases of the junction left unmatched. As DNA, the CDR3 is TGCGCCAGCAGCCGTGCCAGGCGTGGCGGGAGGTCCTACGAGCAGTACTTC. This gives the protein CASSRARRGGRSYEQYF.

This chain connects TRBV5-4 to TRBJ2-7, with a weak D call TRBD1 (5 bases). Germline V lookup: CDR1 SGHNT, CDR2 YYREEE (reference sequence). This CDR3 contains 15 residues. Trimming removed 0 bases at V and 5 bases at J, with 15 bases between. DNA for the CDR3: TGTGCCAGCAGCTTGGACCTGAACAGGAAGCACGAGCAGTACTTC. It encodes CASSLDLNRKHEQYF.

The rearrangement joins TRBV20-1 to TRBJ1-1; D might be TRBD1 (6 bases). Germline V CDR1 and CDR2: DFQATT, SNEGSKA (reference sequence). V dropped 1 base and J dropped 6 bases, with 12 bases sitting between them. The CDR3 covers 13 residues. The CDR3 here is CSARALRGAEAFF. The CDR3 nucleotides are TGCAGTGCTAGAGCCCTGAGGGGGGCTGAAGCTTTCTTT.

With respect to this clonotype: A much larger clone is a single base away; this may be a read error. The chain carries TRBV27 and TRBJ2-3; 9 nucleotides align to TRBD2. The CDR3 runs 22 residues. J was trimmed by 4 bases and V by 0 bases; bases with no gene match: 23. CDR1 and CDR2 from the germline V gene are MNHEY and SMNVEV (reference sequence). The CDR3 nucleotides read TGTGCCAGCAGTTTATCGAATTGGGCTAGCGGGACCACCCAGAATATCGCAGATACGCAGTATTTT. It yields the protein CASSLSNWASGTTQNIADTQYF.

The gene calls are TRBV20-1 and TRBJ2-1; 7 nucleotides match TRBD1. From germline, CDR1 is DFQATT and CDR2 SNEGSKA (reference sequence). The CDR3 loop spans 14 amino acids. The V gene end was trimmed by 7 bases and the J gene end by 4 bases; junction bases not matched to a gene: 10. For the CDR3, the DNA is TGCAGTGTCCAGACCCGGGACAGTTACAATGAGCAGTTCTTC. Its protein is CSVQTRDSYNEQFF.

The V and J genes are TRBV5-1 and TRBJ1-4, with 8 bases identical to TRBD1. Looked up from germline, CDR1 is SGHRS and CDR2 is YFSETQ. This CDR3 contains 14 residues. V trimming: 4 bases; J trimming: 8 bases; junction bases outside the gene matches: 7. DNA of the CDR3: TGCGCCAGCAGCGCCGGACAGGGACTGGAAAAACTGTTTTTT. This encodes CASSAGQGLEKLFF.

The genes are TRBV6-2 or TRBV6-3 and TRBJ2-1; D is uncertain. Per germline, CDR1 MNHEY and CDR2 SVGEGT. The CDR3 loop spans 12 amino acids. With 2 bases removed from V and 5 bases from J, the gap between germline ends came to 4 bases. CDR3 sequence (DNA): TGTGCCAGCAGTTACCCAGACAATGAGCAGTTCTTC. As protein: CASSYPDNEQFF.

In its sample, this clonotype was seen a few times. The chain combines TRBV27 with TRBJ2-6; TRBD1 matches 12 bases. CDR1 MNHEY and CDR2 SMNVEV come from the germline V gene (reference sequence). CDR3 length equals 18 residues. Trimming at V came to 5 bases and at J to 4 bases, leaving 9 bases not matched to a gene. CDR3 bases: TGTGCCAGCAGTATTCTGGGACAGGGGGCGCGGGGGGCCAACGTCCTGACTTTC. Translation gives CASSILGQGARGANVLTF.

J is TRBJ1-1 and V is TRBV7-9; tentative D call: TRBD1 (5 bases). Trimming removed 5 bases at V and 5 bases at J, with 15 bases between. Looked up from germline, CDR1 is SEHNR and CDR2 is FQNEAQ (reference sequence). The CDR3 consists of 14 residues. DNA of the CDR3: TGTGCCAGCAGCCGGGGTGGGGGGGGAACTGAAGCTTTCTTT. Protein: CASSRGGGGTEAFF.

V and J are TRBV28 and TRBJ2-3; TRBD2 is a possible D gene (6 bases). V dropped 2 bases and J dropped 0 bases, with 12 bases sitting between them. The CDR3 covers 16 residues. From germline, CDR1 is MDHEN and CDR2 SYDVKM. This CDR3 is CASSLVPAGSTDTQYF. In nucleotides, the CDR3 is TGTGCCAGCAGTTTAGTCCCAGCGGGTAGCACAGATACGCAGTATTTT.

The table lists this clonotype with many counts. The V call is TRBV2, the J call TRBJ2-5, with D possibly TRBD1 on 6 matching bases. This CDR3 has 15 amino acids. Germline loops: CDR1 SNHLY, CDR2 FYNNEI. Between the trimmed V and J ends, which lost 4 bases and 5 bases, there was a span of 17 bases. CDR3 sequence reads: CASSGFRGRRETQYF. CDR3 DNA sequence: TGTGCCAGCAGTGGATTCAGGGGCCGGCGGGAGACCCAGTACTTC.

In this sample, this clonotype turned up a few times. The gene calls are TRBV6-1 and TRBJ2-5; D tentatively reads TRBD1 or TRBD2 (6 bases each). CDR3 length equals 15 residues. The germline V gene has CDR1 MNHNS and CDR2 SASEGT. V lost 6 bases and J lost 9, with 23 bases in between. DNA of the CDR3: TGTGCCAGCAGCACCGACAGGCGAGGAACGGGGGCCCAGTACTTC. Translation: CASSTDRRGTGAQYF.

V is TRBV3-1 and J is TRBJ1-5; D not resolved. The V end lost 6 bases, the J end lost 3 bases, and 9 bases lay between the germline ends. The CDR3 has 13 residues. Germline CDR1 is LGHDT and CDR2 is YNNKEL (reference sequence). CDR3 nucleotides: TGTGCCAGCAGTCGGAACATCAATCAGCCCCAGCATTTT. Protein sequence: CASSRNINQPQHF.

This clonotype has just a few counts. This chain uses TRBV20-1 with TRBJ2-5; TRBD1 matches 7 bases. Losses at the gene ends were 6 bases for V and 0 bases for J; bases not matched to a gene: 4. Germline CDR1 reads DFQATT; CDR2 reads SNEGSKA (reference sequence). This CDR3 region has 13 residues. The DNA for the CDR3 is TGCAGTGCGCCCGGGACAGACCAAGAGACCCAGTACTTC. Residues: CSAPGTDQETQYF.

Worth noting for this clonotype: A much larger clone is a single base away; this may be a read error. The rearrangement links TRBV12-5 to TRBJ1-2; D is uncertain. Germline CDR1 is LGHNT and CDR2 is FRNRAP. This CDR3 is built from 13 residues. V lost 4 bases to trimming and J lost 6 bases, with 12 bases between them. This chain's CDR3 is CASGSVRKDGYTF. CDR3 DNA: TGTGCTAGTGGTTCGGTACGAAAGGATGGCTACACCTTC.